This T cell receptor beta chain was documented in a study of graft-versus-host responses after intestinal transplantation. On the study more broadly: Recipients obtained multivisceral, liver-intestinal, or isolated intestinal transplants. Anti-thymocyte globulin induction preceded around 3 years of tacrolimus and steroid maintenance in all recipients. General study findings and limits: HvG clone declines early post-transplant were associated with peak circulating GvH levels. GvH clonotypes were identified within recipient marrow, with a subset emerging first in ileum or blood.

With respect to this clone: Antigen specificity is unknown.

Germline lookup yields CDR1 MNHEY and CDR2 SMNVEV (reference sequence). The V and J ends lost 2 bases and 0 bases respectively, with 7 bases between them. The CDR3 is 14 amino acids. The table came from immunoSEQ multiplex PCR; TCRdb's copy has only in-frame clones and leaves some out. This sample has over 55,000 clones, with about nine tenths found just once. V is TRBV27 and J is TRBJ1-1; D uncertain. Sequences were derived from unstimulated CD8+ T cells sorted from spleen or lymph node cells, sampled before intestinal transplant. This receptor was taken from a human donor who received an intestinal transplant. The CDR3 is CASSLGRVNTEAFF. CDR3 bases: TGTGCCAGCAGTTTAGGGAGGGTGAACACTGAAGCTTTCTTT.